This TCR beta chain came from a study of T cells after posttransplantation cyclophosphamide. Points from the study as a whole: Later blood repertoires were often dominated by clones from the donor CD8+ memory compartment.

This clone was detected ten times or more. Its antigen is currently unknown. TCRdb keeps only in-frame clones here, not all; method: immunoSEQ multiplex PCR. The repertoire consists of about 10,000 clones, none detected only once. Cyclophosphamide on days +3 and +4 followed busulfan-fludarabine conditioning and a marrow graft. V lost 5 bases, J lost 5 bases, and 18 bases lay in between. Germline CDR1 reads MNHEY; CDR2 reads SVGEGT. There are 16 residues in the CDR3. The chain employs TRBV6-2 or TRBV6-3 and TRBJ2-2; the D gene is possibly TRBD1 (5 bases). This sequence was found in a female patient aged 40-50 years who received an allogeneic stem cell transplant from a related donor, was CMV-positive, and had no GVHD. Some T cells may be transferred from the graft donor. Source: PBMCs, taken after allogeneic stem cell transplant with posttransplant cyclophosphamide. CDR3 residues: CASSRGLGQRTGELFF. CDR3 nucleotides: TGTGCCAGCAGTAGGGGCCTGGGGCAGAGGACCGGGGAGCTGTTTTTT.